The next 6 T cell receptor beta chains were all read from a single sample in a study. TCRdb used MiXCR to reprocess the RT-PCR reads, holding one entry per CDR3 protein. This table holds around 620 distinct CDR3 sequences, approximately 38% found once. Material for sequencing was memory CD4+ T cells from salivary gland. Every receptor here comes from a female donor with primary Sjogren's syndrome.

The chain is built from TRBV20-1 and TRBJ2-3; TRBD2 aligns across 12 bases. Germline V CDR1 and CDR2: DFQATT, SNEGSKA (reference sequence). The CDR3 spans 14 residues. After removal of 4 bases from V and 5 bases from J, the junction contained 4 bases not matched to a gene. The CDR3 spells CSATSGGAGDTQYF. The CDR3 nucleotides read TGCAGTGCTACTAGCGGGGGGGCCGGAGATACGCAGTATTTT.

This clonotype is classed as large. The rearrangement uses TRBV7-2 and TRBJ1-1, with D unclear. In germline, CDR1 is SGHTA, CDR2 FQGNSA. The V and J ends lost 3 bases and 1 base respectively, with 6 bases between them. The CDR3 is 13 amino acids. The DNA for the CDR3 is TGTGCCAGCAGCTTGTGGCAGAACACTGAAGCTTTCTTT. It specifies CASSLWQNTEAFF.

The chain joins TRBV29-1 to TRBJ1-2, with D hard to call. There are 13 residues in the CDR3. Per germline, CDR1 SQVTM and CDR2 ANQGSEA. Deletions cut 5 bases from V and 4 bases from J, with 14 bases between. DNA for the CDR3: TGCAGCGTTAGCCCCATGGACGGCTATGGCTACACCTTC. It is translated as CSVSPMDGYGYTF.

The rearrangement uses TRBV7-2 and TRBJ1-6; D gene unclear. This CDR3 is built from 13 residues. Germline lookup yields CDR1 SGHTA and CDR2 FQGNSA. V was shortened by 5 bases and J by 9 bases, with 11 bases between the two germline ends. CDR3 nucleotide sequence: TGTGCCAGCAGCCCGCGGACTCTTTCACCCCTCCACTTT. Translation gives CASSPRTLSPLHF.

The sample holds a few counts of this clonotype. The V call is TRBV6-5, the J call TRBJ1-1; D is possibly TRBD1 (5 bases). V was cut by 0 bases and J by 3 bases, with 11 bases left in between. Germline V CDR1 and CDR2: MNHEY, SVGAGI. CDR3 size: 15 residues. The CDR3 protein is CASSYSSQGDTEAFF. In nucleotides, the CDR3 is TGTGCCAGCAGTTACTCAAGTCAGGGAGACACTGAAGCTTTCTTT.

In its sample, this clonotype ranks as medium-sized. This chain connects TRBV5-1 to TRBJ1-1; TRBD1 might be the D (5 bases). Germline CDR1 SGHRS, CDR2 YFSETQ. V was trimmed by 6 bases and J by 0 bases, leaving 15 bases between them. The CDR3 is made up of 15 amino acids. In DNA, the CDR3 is TGCGCCAGCACCTTTGTCGGGGCCCTGAACACTGAAGCTTTCTTT. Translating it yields CASTFVGALNTEAFF.